These 19 T cell receptor beta chains were sequenced from one sample in a study of T cells in Graves' hyperthyroidism and ophthalmopathy. The CDR3 regions of TCR beta were amplified from RNA transcripts. Carried out on the TCR CDR3, a first-round RT-PCR used the HTBI primer set. TCRdb reprocessed the multiplex PCR reads with MiXCR, giving one entry per CDR3 protein. The sample records some 500,000 distinct CDR3 sequences, under 15% being singletons. The sequenced sample consisted of blood. These receptors were obtained from a young woman with Graves' hyperthyroidism.

The sample holds a few counts of this clonotype. The rearrangement links TRBV19 to TRBJ2-6, with D unresolved. The germline CDR1 and CDR2 sequences are LNHDA and SQIVND (reference sequence). The CDR3 has 17 amino acids. Trimming removed 6 bases from V and 0 bases from J, with 15 bases in between. Written as DNA, the CDR3 is TGTGCCAGTAGCTCCCATAGTTCGACCTCTGGGGCCAACGTCCTGACTTTC. As protein: CASSSHSSTSGANVLTF.

This clonotype was counted at least ten times. V is TRBV7-9 and J is TRBJ2-7; 8 positions match TRBD2. The V segment lost 1 base and the J segment 5 bases; nucleotides outside the gene matches: 7. The CDR3 covers 15 residues. Germline assignment: CDR1 SEHNR and CDR2 FQNEAQ (reference sequence). The chain's CDR3 is CASSLVREGQNEQYF. In DNA form, the CDR3 reads TGTGCCAGCAGCTTAGTACGGGAGGGCCAGAACGAGCAGTACTTC.

V gene TRBV12-3 or TRBV12-4 combines with J gene TRBJ2-7; no reliable D call. CDR3 size: 12 residues. The V gene lost 4 bases and the J gene lost 6 bases, with 10 bases spanning the gap. The CDR3 reads CASSSLESEQYF. CDR3 in DNA: TGTGCCAGCAGTTCCCTAGAATCCGAGCAGTACTTC.

In its sample, this clonotype was seen many times. The rearrangement uses TRBV6-1 and TRBJ2-7; D not certain. The germline CDR1 and CDR2 sequences are MNHNS and SASEGT. The CDR3 consists of 12 residues. Trimming removed 6 bases at V and 5 bases at J, with 11 bases between. This chain's CDR3 is CASSPRQDEQYV. The CDR3 nucleotides read TGTGCCAGCAGCCCTCGTCAGGACGAGCAGTACGTC.

The sample holds many counts of this clonotype. J is TRBJ2-5 and V is TRBV3-1; D might be TRBD1 (5 bases). Trimming cost V 3 bases and J 5 bases, with 13 bases left between them. The CDR3 runs 14 residues. Germline values: CDR1 LGHDT, CDR2 YNNKEL (reference sequence). The CDR3 DNA sequence: TGTGCCAGCAGCCATAATAAGGGGCCGGAGACCCAGTACTTC. The encoded protein is CASSHNKGPETQYF.

This chain uses TRBV5-4 with TRBJ2-3, with 8 bases aligning to TRBD2. The germline V gene has CDR1 SGHNT and CDR2 YYREEE (reference sequence). Trimming took 0 bases from V and 2 from J; bases not matched to a gene: 2. The CDR3 totals 15 residues. The CDR3 protein is CASSLEGLATDTQYF. CDR3 nucleotides: TGTGCCAGCAGCTTGGAAGGACTAGCCACAGATACGCAGTATTTT. The whole variable domain, filled in from reference TRBV5-4 and TRBJ2-3, reads ETGVTQSPTHLIKTRGQQVTLRCSSQSGHNTVSWYQQALGQGPQFIFQYYREEENGRGNFPPRFSGLQFPNYSSELNVNALELDDSALYLCASSLEGLATDTQYFGPGTRLTVL.

The table lists this clonotype with a few counts. This rearrangement joins TRBV10-3 to TRBJ2-4, with D unresolved. Germline CDR1 reads ENHRY; CDR2 reads SYGVKD. This CDR3 contains 15 residues. The V gene lost 0 bases and the J gene lost 5 bases, with 11 bases spanning the gap. The CDR3 nucleotides are TGTGCCATCAGTGAGTCTCGGAGTCCCCAAAACATTCAGTACTTC. The encoded protein is CAISESRSPQNIQYF.

The genes are TRBV24-1 and TRBJ2-1; tentatively, D is TRBD1 (6 bases). The CDR3 sequence is 13 residues long. V lost 3 bases and J 8 bases, leaving 10 bases between the germline ends. Germline CDR1 is KGHDR and CDR2 is SFDVKD. CDR3 nucleotides: TGTGCCACCAGTGATCACAGGGTCGATGAGCAGTTCTTC. Encoded protein: CATSDHRVDEQFF.

This clonotype was seen many times. This chain uses TRBV10-3 with TRBJ1-4, with TRBD1 matching over 8 bases. Germline CDR1 and CDR2: ENHRY and SYGVKD. The CDR3 length is 16 residues. V lost 0 bases, J lost 5 bases, and 5 bases stayed unmatched. In DNA, the CDR3 is TGTGCCATCAGTGAGTCGACGACAGGGGCAAATGAAAAACTGTTTTTT. As protein: CAISESTTGANEKLFF.

The chain is built from TRBV5-1 and TRBJ2-5, with a weak D call TRBD2 (5 bases). The CDR3 spans 14 residues. Germline CDR1 SGHRS, CDR2 YFSETQ. V dropped 2 bases and J dropped 4 bases, with 12 bases sitting between them. The CDR3 region has the DNA TGCGCCAGCAGCTTACGGGGTCCCATAGAGACCCAGTACTTC. Translated, it gives CASSLRGPIETQYF.

This clonotype was counted at least ten times. V is TRBV3-1 and J is TRBJ2-5; 8 bases align to TRBD2. The CDR3 loop spans 18 amino acids. The V gene's germline CDR1 is LGHDT and CDR2 YNNKEL (reference sequence). The V gene end was trimmed by 4 bases and the J gene end by 3 bases; junction bases not matched to a gene: 16. CDR3 residues: CASSPPLKAGENKETQYF. DNA of the CDR3: TGTGCCAGCAGCCCCCCCTTGAAAGCGGGAGAGAATAAAGAGACCCAGTACTTC.

This clonotype was detected many times. The rearrangement links TRBV10-3 to TRBJ2-2, with 9 bases identical to TRBD2. The germline V gene has CDR1 ENHRY and CDR2 SYGVKD. The CDR3 runs to 18 residues. V dropped 2 bases and J dropped 3; count of bases not matched to a gene: 10. The CDR3 is CAISEAVSGRGDTGELFF. CDR3 nucleotide sequence: TGTGCCATCAGTGAGGCGGTTAGCGGGAGAGGAGACACCGGGGAGCTGTTTTTT.

This clonotype was counted ten times or more. This chain links TRBV6-1 with TRBJ1-2; perhaps TRBD1 as D (6 bases). Germline CDR1 and CDR2: MNHNS and SASEGT. CDR3 length: 16 amino acids. Trimming shortened V by 5 bases and J by 5 bases, and 21 bases separated the two germline ends. This CDR3 is CASSSRGQGRKYGYTF. CDR3 nucleotides: TGTGCCAGCAGTTCCCGAGGGCAGGGGAGAAAGTATGGCTACACCTTC.

The table lists this clonotype with a count of one. The chain uses TRBV19 and TRBJ2-1; TRBD2 matches at 9 bases. CDR1 is LNHDA and CDR2 is SQIVND in the germline V gene (reference sequence). The CDR3 spans 15 residues. The J segment lost 6 bases and the V segment lost 5 bases, leaving 8 bases of the junction unmatched. CDR3 amino acids: CASSSISGSVNEQFF. In DNA form, the CDR3 reads TGTGCCAGTAGTTCGATTAGCGGGAGTGTCAATGAGCAGTTCTTC.

The chain uses TRBV19 and TRBJ2-7; D uncertain. The CDR3 covers 13 residues. The V gene's germline CDR1 is LNHDA and CDR2 SQIVND (reference sequence). V lost 4 bases and J lost 7, with 14 bases in between. The CDR3 DNA is TGTGCCAGTAGTACACAAGAGCGAAGTGAGCAGTACTTC. It is translated as CASSTQERSEQYF.

There are many counts of this clonotype. The rearrangement joins TRBV30 to TRBJ1-1; D perhaps matches TRBD1 (5 bases). The CDR3 totals 14 residues. From germline, CDR1 is GTSNPN and CDR2 SVGIG (reference sequence). Trimming pared 8 bases from V and 2 bases from J, leaving 18 bases between. The CDR3 DNA reads TGTGCCCTTTGGAAGGGACTCACAAACACTGAAGCTTTCTTT. This gives the protein CALWKGLTNTEAFF.

This clonotype was recorded many times. The V gene is TRBV20-1, the J gene TRBJ2-7, with D perhaps TRBD2 (5 bases). Germline V CDR1 and CDR2: DFQATT, SNEGSKA (reference sequence). CDR3 length: 14 amino acids. Between the trimmed V and J ends, which lost 6 bases and 0 bases, there was a span of 15 bases. The CDR3 loop reads CSASDYPSSYEQYF. DNA for the CDR3: TGCAGTGCCAGTGACTACCCAAGCTCCTACGAGCAGTACTTC.

This clonotype was recorded at least ten times. The genes are TRBV7-2 and TRBJ2-1, with D tentatively TRBD1 (5 bases). CDR1 is SGHTA, CDR2 FQGNSA, per germline. The V end lost 5 bases, the J end lost 7 bases, and 9 bases lay between the germline ends. The CDR3 length is 12 residues. The CDR3 region is CASSNRLNEQFF. The CDR3 region has the DNA TGTGCCAGCAGCAACAGGCTTAATGAGCAGTTCTTC.

This clonotype was picked up many times. V usage is TRBV24-1 and J usage is TRBJ2-1, with 10 bases aligning to TRBD2. Germline CDR1 reads KGHDR; CDR2 reads SFDVKD. The CDR3 sequence is 15 residues long. J lost 8 bases, V lost 1 base, and 4 bases had no gene match. The CDR3 DNA reads TGTGCCACCAGTGATTTCTCCGGGACTAGCGATGAGCAGTTCTTC. This sequence encodes CATSDFSGTSDEQFF.